These T cell receptor beta chains were read from a single sample in a study of early T cells in non-severe SARS-CoV-2 infection. TCRdb ran MiXCR on the 5' RACE reads and lists one entry per CDR3 protein. The sample yields roughly 55,000 distinct CDR3 sequences, approximately 6% seen once. Sample: whole blood. The source is an adult who was a healthcare worker with PCR-confirmed SARS-CoV-2 infection or an uninfected control (not recorded which). Both conserved end residues are trimmed from each CDR3. Not every row has a clone size; where given, it reads once, few, many or a size class.

many	TRBJ2-7	TRBV14	ASSQVGAGYEQY
many	TRBJ1-2	TRBV20-1	SARDPATNYGYT
many	TRBJ2-1	TRBV4-1	ASSRTKVDEQF
medium-sized	TRBJ2-7	TRBV25-1	ASSDQGNLQEQY
many	TRBJ1-2	TRBV20-1	SARVRDQGYT
many	TRBJ1-1	TRBV11-2	ASSLVQRGVAF
many	TRBJ2-2	TRBV6-2/TRBV6-3	ASRRQGTGELF
many	TRBJ2-7	TRBV6-2/TRBV6-3	ASNQGQRFYEQY
-	TRBJ1-2	TRBV30	AWSRGGNYGYT
many	TRBJ2-1	TRBV12-3/TRBV12-4	ASSLGRGSSYNEQF
few	TRBJ1-4	TRBV7-6	ASSATGEKLF
-	TRBJ1-2	TRBV6-1	ATRQGVNYGYT
many	TRBJ1-3	TRBV12-3/TRBV12-4	ASSLAGGNTIY
few	TRBJ2-1	TRBV2	ASSLMAGVTYNEQF
many	TRBJ1-5	TRBV29-1	SVVTGKGNQPQH
few	TRBJ1-1	TRBV4-2	ASSSQGGEMYTEAF
-	TRBJ2-3	TRBV9	ASSVQHSSTDTQY
many	TRBJ2-1	TRBV14	ASSRQKYNEQF
few	TRBJ1-2	TRBV18	ASSLRGDTNYGYT
many	TRBJ2-7	TRBV29-1	SVGEGLLSYEQY
many	TRBJ2-3	TRBV6-5	ASSLRGGRVDTQY
many	TRBJ1-4	TRBV7-2	ASSLSPGRGEKLF
many	TRBJ2-7	TRBV7-8	ASSFDRDYYEQY
many	TRBJ1-5	TRBV15	ATSSLGASNQPQH
many	TRBJ1-5	TRBV3-1	ASSQGGGVGNQPQH
many	TRBJ1-5	TRBV10-3	AISAGSNSNQPQH
few	TRBJ2-1	TRBV6-1	ASSGQALYGEQF
-	TRBJ2-1	TRBV5-1	ASSSTPQGAYNEQF
-	TRBJ2-7	TRBV4-3	ASSQSGQGNKY
many	TRBJ1-5	TRBV28	ASSLSKLNQH
few	TRBJ1-5	TRBV7-2	ASSSNRGRQPQH
few	TRBJ1-2	TRBV14	ASSQAGQNYGYT
medium-sized	TRBJ2-5	TRBV7-9	ASSLGDRGLQETQY
many	TRBJ1-2	TRBV20-1	SARDGVGALDGYT
many	TRBJ2-7	TRBV4-3	ASSVGTSGGYEQY
-	TRBJ2-5	TRBV7-2	ASSFAGVETQY
-	TRBJ2-7	TRBV19	ASSINAENSYEQY
many	TRBJ1-1	TRBV19	ASTIGGTEAF
few	TRBJ1-4	TRBV7-9	ASSRTVDVVATNEKLF
many	TRBJ1-6	TRBV5-6	ASRGTGRGSPLH
-	TRBJ2-5	TRBV13	ASSLGPPRGQETQY
many	TRBJ2-2	TRBV14	ASSQTRGTGELF
-	TRBJ1-5	TRBV30	AWSTTGGRNQPQH
-	TRBJ2-1	TRBV7-2	ASSARSGGAYEQF
few	TRBJ2-7	TRBV6-5	ASSRPPSFLITYEQY
many	TRBJ1-1	TRBV18	ASSPPGQGFEAF
few	TRBJ1-2	TRBV7-2	ASSPGAHYGYT
many	TRBJ2-6	TRBV11-3	ASSLEGSGANVLT
many	TRBJ2-7	TRBV6-2/TRBV6-3	ASSFPGQSYEQY
many	TRBJ2-5	TRBV7-8	ASSLVARGETQY
many	TRBJ1-4	TRBV20-1	SASARQGEAEKLF
many	TRBJ2-7	TRBV20-1	SALRGRQY
many	TRBJ2-3	TRBV5-1	ASSLVSGTGKADTQY
many	TRBJ1-2	TRBV27	ASRDRGHYT
few	TRBJ2-5	TRBV7-9	ASSLASVETQY
-	TRBJ2-5	TRBV19	ASSGLAGETQY
many	TRBJ1-6	TRBV19	ASSTTDGTVSPLH
many	TRBJ2-2	TRBV20-1	SADAGTGSNGELF
many	TRBJ2-1	TRBV13	ASSSGQGGYNEQF
many	TRBJ1-2	TRBV7-2	ASSFDSSYGYT